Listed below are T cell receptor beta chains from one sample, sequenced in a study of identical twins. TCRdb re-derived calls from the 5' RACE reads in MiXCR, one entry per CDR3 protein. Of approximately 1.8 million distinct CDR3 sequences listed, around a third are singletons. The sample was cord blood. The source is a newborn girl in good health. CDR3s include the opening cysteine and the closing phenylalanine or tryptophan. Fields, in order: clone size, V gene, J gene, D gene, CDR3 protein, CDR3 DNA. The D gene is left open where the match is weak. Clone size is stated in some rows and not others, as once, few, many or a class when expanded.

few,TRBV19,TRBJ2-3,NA,CASSMGGDTQYF,TGTGCCAGTAGTATGGGTGGAGATACGCAGTATTTT
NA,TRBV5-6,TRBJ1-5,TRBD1,CAGSDWDSHQPQHF,TGTGCCGGCAGCGATTGGGACAGCCATCAGCCCCAGCATTTT
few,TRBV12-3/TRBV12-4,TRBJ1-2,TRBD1,CASTQGTGTNYGYTF,TGTGCCAGCACCCAAGGGACAGGGACTAACTATGGCTACACCTTC
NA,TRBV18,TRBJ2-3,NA,CASSPQGGSDTQYF,TGTGCCAGCTCCCCTCAGGGTGGCTCAGATACGCAGTATTTT
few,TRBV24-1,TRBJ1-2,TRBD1,CATSDLDRDYHYGYTF,TGTGCCACCAGTGACCTCGACAGGGATTATCACTATGGCTACACCTTC
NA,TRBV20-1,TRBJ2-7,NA,CSARDSLLYNEQYF,TGCAGTGCTAGAGATTCCCTGCTATACAATGAGCAGTACTTC
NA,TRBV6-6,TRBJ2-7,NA,CASSWGLHEQYF,TGTGCCAGCAGTTGGGGACTCCACGAGCAGTACTTC
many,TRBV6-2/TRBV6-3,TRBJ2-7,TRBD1,CASSYSRTGTYEQYF,TGTGCCAGCAGTTACTCCCGGACAGGGACCTACGAGCAGTACTTC
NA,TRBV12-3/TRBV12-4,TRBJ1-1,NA,CASSLTRRTEAFF,TGTGCCAGCAGTCTGACCCGACGGACTGAAGCTTTCTTT
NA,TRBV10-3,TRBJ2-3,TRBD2,CAISLLAGVGTDTQYF,TGTGCCATCAGCCTACTAGCGGGAGTGGGTACAGATACGCAGTATTTT
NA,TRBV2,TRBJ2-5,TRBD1,CASRRDRGFFAQETQYF,TGTGCCAGCAGGAGGGACAGGGGCTTTTTTGCCCAAGAGACCCAGTACTTC
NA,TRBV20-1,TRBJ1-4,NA,CSVRGVVNEKLFF,TGCAGTGTTAGGGGGGTGGTGAATGAAAAACTGTTTTTT
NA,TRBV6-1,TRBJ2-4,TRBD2,CASTSGALAKNIRYF,TGTGCCAGCACGAGCGGGGCCTTAGCCAAAAACATTCGGTACTTC
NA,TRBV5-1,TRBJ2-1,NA,CASSRDTDRNEQFF,TGCGCCAGCAGCCGGGACACTGACAGGAATGAGCAGTTCTTC
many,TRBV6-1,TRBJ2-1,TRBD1,CASSEAGGTYNEQFF,TGTGCCAGCAGTGAAGCAGGGGGCACCTACAATGAGCAGTTCTTC
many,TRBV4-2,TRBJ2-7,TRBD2,CASSQDKSASGYYEQYF,TGTGCCAGCAGCCAAGATAAATCGGCTAGCGGCTACTACGAGCAGTACTTC
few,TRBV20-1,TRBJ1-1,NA,CSASRGYEAFF,TGCAGTGCTAGTCGAGGGTATGAAGCTTTCTTT
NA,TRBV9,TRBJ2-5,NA,CASSVEALAQETQYF,TGTGCCAGCAGCGTAGAGGCACTAGCTCAAGAGACCCAGTACTTC
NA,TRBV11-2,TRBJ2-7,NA,CASSLRPPADSYEQYF,TGTGCCAGCAGCTTACGTCCCCCAGCGGACTCCTACGAGCAGTACTTC
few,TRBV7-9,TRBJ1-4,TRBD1,CASSWTIRATGANEKLFF,TGTGCCAGCAGCTGGACCATTAGAGCGACAGGGGCTAATGAAAAACTGTTTTTT
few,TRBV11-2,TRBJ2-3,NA,CASSLVGTHTQYF,TGTGCCAGCAGCTTAGTCGGGACCCATACGCAGTATTTT
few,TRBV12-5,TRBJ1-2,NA,CASGLVTGANYGYTF,TGTGCTAGTGGTTTGGTGACAGGAGCTAACTATGGCTACACCTTC
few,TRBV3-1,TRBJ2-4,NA,CASSQVLLAKNIQYF,TGTGCCAGCAGCCAGGTTTTACTAGCCAAAAACATTCAGTACTTC
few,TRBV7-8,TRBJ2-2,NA,CASSLALIGAGTGELFF,TGTGCCAGCAGCTTAGCGCTGATCGGGGCAGGGACCGGGGAGCTGTTTTTT
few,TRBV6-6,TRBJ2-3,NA,CASTAGLASTDTQYF,TGTGCCAGCACCGCGGGGCTAGCGAGCACAGATACGCAGTATTTT
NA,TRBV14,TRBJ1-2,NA,CASSQGVFGPNYGYTF,TGTGCCAGCAGCCAAGGGGTTTTCGGACCTAACTATGGCTACACCTTC
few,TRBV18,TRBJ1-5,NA,CASSPRQNQPQHF,TGTGCCAGCTCACCACGACAAAATCAGCCCCAGCATTTT
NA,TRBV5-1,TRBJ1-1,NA,CASSVLPGTEAFF,TGCGCCAGCAGCGTGTTACCAGGGACTGAAGCTTTCTTT
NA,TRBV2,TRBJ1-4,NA,CASSVPGRGEKLFF,TGTGCCAGCAGTGTTCCCGGGCGGGGAGAAAAACTGTTTTTT
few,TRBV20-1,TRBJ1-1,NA,CSAPRLLGTEAFF,TGCAGTGCTCCCCGGCTCCTTGGGACTGAAGCTTTCTTT
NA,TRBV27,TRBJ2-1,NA,CASSPTFGEQFF,TGTGCCAGCAGCCCGACCTTTGGTGAGCAGTTCTTC
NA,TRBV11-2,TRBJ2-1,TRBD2,CASSLGWRTSGGGNEQFF,TGTGCCAGCAGCTTAGGGTGGAGGACTAGCGGGGGGGGAAATGAGCAGTTCTTC
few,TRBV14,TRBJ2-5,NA,CASSQDVRRGETQYF,TGTGCCAGCAGCCAAGATGTTAGGAGGGGAGAGACCCAGTACTTC
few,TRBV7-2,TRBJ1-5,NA,CASTRLGIGGTDQPQHF,TGTGCCAGCACCCGATTAGGGATTGGCGGTACGGATCAGCCCCAGCATTTT
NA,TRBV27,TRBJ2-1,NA,CASSLSSGQGYNEQFF,TGTGCCAGCAGTTTATCGAGTGGTCAGGGTTACAATGAGCAGTTCTTC
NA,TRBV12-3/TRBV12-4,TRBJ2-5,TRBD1,CASCPGQGKETQYF,TGTGCCAGCTGTCCGGGACAGGGTAAAGAGACCCAGTACTTC
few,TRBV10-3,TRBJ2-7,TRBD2,CAIRKLAESYEQYF,TGTGCCATCAGAAAACTAGCGGAATCCTACGAGCAGTACTTC
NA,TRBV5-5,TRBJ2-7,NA,CASSRTSHEQYF,TGTGCCAGCAGCCGCACTAGCCACGAGCAGTACTTC
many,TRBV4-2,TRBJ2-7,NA,CASSQEGRSYEQYF,TGTGCCAGCAGCCAAGAGGGGCGATCCTACGAGCAGTACTTC
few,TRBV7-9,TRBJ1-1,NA,CASSRGDLRGNTEAFF,TGTGCCAGCAGCCGCGGAGACTTAAGAGGGAACACTGAAGCTTTCTTT